One and the same sample provided the 7 T cell receptor beta chains below, sequenced in a study of Ad26.COV2.S vaccination and SARS-CoV-2 variants. Assay used: immunoSEQ multiplex PCR; TCRdb lists only in-frame clones, some missing. The repertoire holds approximately 410,000 clones, approximately 92% seen once, with about 1.6% in the top ten. Treatment specified: 15 to 20 received Ad26.COV2.S at low or high dose, single or two shots; roughly five received placebo; per-sample allocation not given. Collection of the samples took place on day 63 after the first injection of vaccine or placebo. The material sequenced was peripheral blood, taken in a trial of Ad26.COV2.S vaccine versus placebo. These receptors came from a person between 18 and 59 years old who received the Ad26.COV2.S COVID-19 vaccine or a placebo.

This rearrangement joins TRBV11-2 to TRBJ1-6; no clear D gene. In germline, CDR1 is SGHAT, CDR2 FQNNGV. The CDR3 runs 15 residues. V was clipped by 5 bases and J by 6 bases, with 14 bases between them. The CDR3 is CASSDEWAINSPLHF. The CDR3 bases are TGTGCCAGCAGCGACGAATGGGCTATTAATTCACCCCTCCACTTT.

The chain employs TRBV4-1 and TRBJ2-5, with a possible D match to TRBD2 (6 bases). Trimming stripped 2 bases from V and 5 bases from J, with 15 bases between. The CDR3 has 15 amino acids. Looked up from germline, CDR1 is MGHRA and CDR2 is YSYEKL. The CDR3 region has the DNA TGCGCCAGCAGCCAACCGACTAGTGGAGGGGAGACCCAGTACTTC. Protein: CASSQPTSGGETQYF.

This chain connects TRBV7-9 to TRBJ2-7; D remains unclear. The germline gives CDR1 SEHNR, CDR2 FQNEAQ (reference sequence). The CDR3 runs 13 residues. Trimming took 6 bases from V and 3 from J, leaving 12 bases between them. The CDR3 DNA reads as TGTGCCAGCAGTCCCTGGATGGACTACGAGCAGTACTTC. It specifies CASSPWMDYEQYF. Based on the CDR3 plus reference TRBV7-9 and TRBJ2-7, the full variable domain is DTGVSQNPRHKITKRGQNVTFRCDPISEHNRLYWYRQTLGQGPEFLTYFQNEAQLEKSRLLSDRFSAERPKGSFSTLEIQRTEQGDSAMYLCASSPWMDYEQYFGPGTRLTVT.

The chain has TRBV11-3 and TRBJ2-1; D is perhaps TRBD2 (5 bases). This CDR3 has 14 amino acids. V shed 0 bases and J shed 4 bases, with 7 bases lying between them. Germline V gene data show CDR1 as SGHNT and CDR2 as YENEEA. The CDR3 bases are TGTGCCAGCAGCTTAGATCGGGGTTACAATGAGCAGTTCTTC. Its translation is CASSLDRGYNEQFF.

This rearrangement joins TRBV2 to TRBJ2-1; TRBD2 matches at 10 bases. The CDR3 has 15 amino acids. The V gene's germline CDR1 is SNHLY and CDR2 FYNNEI. V lost 6 bases to trimming and J lost 6 bases; unmatched junction nucleotides: 8. The CDR3 sequence: CASRGLSGGANEQFF. Here the CDR3 DNA reads TGTGCCAGCAGGGGCCTAAGCGGGGGGGCCAATGAGCAGTTCTTC.

This clone was counted a few times. This rearrangement joins TRBV11-2 to TRBJ2-5; D is unclear. In germline, CDR1 is SGHAT, CDR2 FQNNGV. The V end lost 1 base, the J end lost 2 bases, and 8 bases lay between the germline ends. The CDR3 loop spans 14 amino acids. The CDR3, as DNA: TGTGCCAGCAGCTTAGTTAGGGATCAAGAGACCCAGTACTTC. Translation gives CASSLVRDQETQYF.

The rearrangement uses TRBV7-2 and TRBJ2-1; maybe TRBD2 (6 bases). CDR1 is SGHTA and CDR2 is FQGNSA in the germline V gene. CDR3 length: 18 residues. Trimming removed 2 bases from V and 5 bases from J, with 22 bases in between. The CDR3 coding sequence is TGTGCCAGCAGCTTACAATCGGACGCGGGGCTTAGACACAATGAGCAGTTCTTC. Residues: CASSLQSDAGLRHNEQFF.